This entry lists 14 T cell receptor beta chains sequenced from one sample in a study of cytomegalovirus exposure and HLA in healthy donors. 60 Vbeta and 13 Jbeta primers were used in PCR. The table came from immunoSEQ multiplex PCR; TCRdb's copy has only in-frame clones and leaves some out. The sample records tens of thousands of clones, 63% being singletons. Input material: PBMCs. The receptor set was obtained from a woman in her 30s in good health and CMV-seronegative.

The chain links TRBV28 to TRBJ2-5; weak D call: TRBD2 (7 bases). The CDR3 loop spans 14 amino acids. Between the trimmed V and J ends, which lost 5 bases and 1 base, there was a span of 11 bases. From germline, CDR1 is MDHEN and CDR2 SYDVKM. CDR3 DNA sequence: TGTGCCAGCAGTCGAGGGGGGGTCCAAGAGACCCAGTACTTC. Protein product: CASSRGGVQETQYF.

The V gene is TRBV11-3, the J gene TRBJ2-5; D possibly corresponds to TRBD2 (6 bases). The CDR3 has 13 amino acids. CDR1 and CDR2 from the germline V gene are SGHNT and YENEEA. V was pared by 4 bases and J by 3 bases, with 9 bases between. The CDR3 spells CASSSRLEETQYF. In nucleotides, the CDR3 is TGTGCCAGCAGCTCCCGACTAGAAGAGACCCAGTACTTC.

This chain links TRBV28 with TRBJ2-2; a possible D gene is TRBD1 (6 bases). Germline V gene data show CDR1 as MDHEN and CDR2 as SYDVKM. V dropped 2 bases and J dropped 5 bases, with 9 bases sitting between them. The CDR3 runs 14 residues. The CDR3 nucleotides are TGTGCCAGCAGTTTAACCCAGGGGACCGGGGAGCTGTTTTTT. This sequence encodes CASSLTQGTGELFF.

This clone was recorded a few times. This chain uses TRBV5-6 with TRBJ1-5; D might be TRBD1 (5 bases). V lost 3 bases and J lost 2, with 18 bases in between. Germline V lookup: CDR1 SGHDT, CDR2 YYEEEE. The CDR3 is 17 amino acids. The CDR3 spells CASSSGPEGLGNQPQHF. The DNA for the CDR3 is TGTGCCAGCAGCTCTGGACCGGAGGGGCTTGGCAATCAGCCCCAGCATTTT.

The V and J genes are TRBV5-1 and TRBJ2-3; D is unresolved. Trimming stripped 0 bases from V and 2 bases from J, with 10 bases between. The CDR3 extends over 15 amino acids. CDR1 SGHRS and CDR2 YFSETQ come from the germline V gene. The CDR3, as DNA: TGCGCCAGCAGCTTGGATGCTATGTTCACAGATACGCAGTATTTT. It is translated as CASSLDAMFTDTQYF.

CDR3 coding DNA: TGTGCCAGCAGCCCAGCGGGAGTCACAGATACGCAGTATTTT. It yields the protein CASSPAGVTDTQYF. V gene TRBV5-6 combines with J gene TRBJ2-3, with 8 bases lining up with TRBD2. Germline CDR1 and CDR2: SGHDT and YYEEEE. V shed 4 bases and J 2 bases; nucleotides not matched to a gene: 3. There are 14 residues in the CDR3.

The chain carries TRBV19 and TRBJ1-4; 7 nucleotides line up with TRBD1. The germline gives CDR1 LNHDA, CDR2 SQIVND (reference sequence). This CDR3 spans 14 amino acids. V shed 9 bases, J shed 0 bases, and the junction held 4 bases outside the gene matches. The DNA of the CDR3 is TGTGCCAGCCAGGGGGTTGCAACTAATGAAAAACTGTTTTTT. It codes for CASQGVATNEKLFF.

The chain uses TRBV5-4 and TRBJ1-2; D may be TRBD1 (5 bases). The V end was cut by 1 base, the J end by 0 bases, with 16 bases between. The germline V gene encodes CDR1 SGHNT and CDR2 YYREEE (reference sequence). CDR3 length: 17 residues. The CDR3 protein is CASSLLPDRKPNYGYTF. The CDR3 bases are TGTGCCAGCAGCTTGCTACCAGACAGAAAGCCTAACTATGGCTACACCTTC.

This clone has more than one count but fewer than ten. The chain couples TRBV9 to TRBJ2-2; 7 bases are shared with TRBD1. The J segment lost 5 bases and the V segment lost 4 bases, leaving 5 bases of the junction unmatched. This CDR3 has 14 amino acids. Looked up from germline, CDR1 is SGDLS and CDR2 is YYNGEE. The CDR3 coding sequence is TGTGCCAGCAGCATAATACAGGGGACCGGGGAGCTGTTTTTT. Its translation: CASSIIQGTGELFF.

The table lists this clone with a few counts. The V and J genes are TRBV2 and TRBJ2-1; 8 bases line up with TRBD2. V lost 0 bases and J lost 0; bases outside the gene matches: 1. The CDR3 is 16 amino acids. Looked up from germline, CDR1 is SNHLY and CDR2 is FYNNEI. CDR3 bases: TGTGCCAGCAGTGAAGCCGGGACTAGCTCCTACAATGAGCAGTTCTTC. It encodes CASSEAGTSSYNEQFF.

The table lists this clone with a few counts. The CDR3: CASSQQGNQPQHF. In nucleotides, the CDR3 is TGTGCCAGCAGCCAACAGGGGAACCAGCCCCAGCATTTT. The V and J genes are TRBV13 and TRBJ1-5, with TRBD1 matching over 7 bases. This CDR3 is 13 amino acids long. V was clipped by 5 bases and J by 7 bases; unmatched bases: 5. Looked up from germline, CDR1 is PRHDT and CDR2 is FYEKMQ (reference sequence).

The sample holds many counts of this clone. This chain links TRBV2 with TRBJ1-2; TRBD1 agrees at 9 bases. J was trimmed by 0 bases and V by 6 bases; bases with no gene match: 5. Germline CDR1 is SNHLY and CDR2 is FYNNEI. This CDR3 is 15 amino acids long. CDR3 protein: CASRSRTGANYGYTF. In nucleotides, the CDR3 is TGTGCCAGCAGGTCGCGGACAGGGGCTAACTATGGCTACACCTTC.

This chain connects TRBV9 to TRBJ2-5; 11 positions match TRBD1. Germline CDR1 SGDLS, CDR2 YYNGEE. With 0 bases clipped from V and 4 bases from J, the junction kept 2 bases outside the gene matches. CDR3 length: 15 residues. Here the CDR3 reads CASSVAGTGGETQYF. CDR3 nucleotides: TGTGCCAGCAGCGTAGCGGGGACAGGGGGAGAGACCCAGTACTTC.

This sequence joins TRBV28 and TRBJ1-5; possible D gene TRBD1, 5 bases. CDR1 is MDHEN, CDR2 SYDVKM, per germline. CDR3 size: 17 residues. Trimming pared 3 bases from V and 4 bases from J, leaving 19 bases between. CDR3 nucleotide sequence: TGTGCCAGCAGTTTTTGGGGATCGCAGGGCTTGAATCAGCCCCAGCATTTT. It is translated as CASSFWGSQGLNQPQHF.